The 9 T cell receptor beta chains reported below all come from one sample, sequenced in a study of shared clonotypes between healthy human individuals. Using immunoSEQ multiplex PCR, the repertoire was profiled, and TCRdb retains in-frame clones only, with some absent. Of roughly 2 million clones in the sample, about 95% were seen once. The sequencing input was naive CD4+ T cells sorted from blood. Subset in this sample: CD45RA+ positively selected. The source of these receptors is a man aged 18 to 35 in good health.

The chain recombines TRBV7-2 with TRBJ2-2; 11 bases fit TRBD2. The CDR3 has 15 amino acids. The J segment lost 5 bases and the V segment lost 6 bases, leaving 5 bases of the junction unmatched. Germline assignment: CDR1 SGHTA and CDR2 FQGNSA. For the CDR3, the DNA is TGTGCCAGCAGTCTAGCGGGAGGCCTAACCGGGGAGCTGTTTTTT. This translates into CASSLAGGLTGELFF.

V and J are TRBV2 and TRBJ1-1; perhaps TRBD1 as D (6 bases). The V end lost 11 bases, the J end lost 5 bases, and 18 bases lay between the germline ends. The CDR3 has 13 residues. Germline values: CDR1 SNHLY, CDR2 FYNNEI. The CDR3 region is CALLEQGRTEAFF. The CDR3 DNA sequence: TGTGCCCTTTTAGAACAGGGTCGGACTGAAGCTTTCTTT.

The rearrangement uses TRBV7-9 and TRBJ2-3; TRBD2 aligns across 9 bases. Trimming at V came to 0 bases and at J to 5 bases, leaving 6 bases not matched to a gene. The CDR3 has 16 residues. The germline V gene encodes CDR1 SEHNR and CDR2 FQNEAQ (reference sequence). CDR3 bases: TGTGCCAGCAGCTTAGCAGGCGGGAGGGCCCAAGATACGCAGTATTTT. This sequence encodes CASSLAGGRAQDTQYF.

The table lists this clone with a count of one. The chain has TRBV7-3 and TRBJ1-6; no definite D call. Trimming stripped 3 bases from V and 3 bases from J, with 6 bases between. The CDR3 loop spans 14 amino acids. CDR1 and CDR2 (germline): SGHTA, FQGTGA. Here the CDR3 reads CASSFGNYNSPLHF. The CDR3 DNA reads as TGTGCCAGCAGCTTCGGCAACTATAATTCACCCCTCCACTTT.

The chain couples TRBV30 to TRBJ2-7; tentative D call: TRBD2 (5 bases). Germline V gives CDR1 GTSNPN, CDR2 SVGIG (reference sequence). The CDR3 is made up of 13 amino acids. Trimming took off 1 base at V and 4 bases at J, with 11 bases between the two ends. The CDR3 here is CAWSADLRYEQYF. The CDR3 coding sequence is TGTGCCTGGAGTGCGGACTTAAGATACGAGCAGTACTTC.

The chain employs TRBV13 and TRBJ2-3; D unclear. V was cut by 0 bases and J by 2 bases, with 15 bases left in between. The CDR3 covers 17 residues. The germline V gene encodes CDR1 PRHDT and CDR2 FYEKMQ (reference sequence). CDR3 nucleotides: TGTGCCAGCAGCTTAGGGTCTAGAAGGAACTTCACAGATACGCAGTATTTT. Its protein product is CASSLGSRRNFTDTQYF.

Remarks on this clone: One end of the junction is discordant with germline, which a read error may explain. This rearrangement joins TRBV7-2 to TRBJ2-1, with TRBD2 identical over 10 bases. This CDR3 comprises 15 residues. The germline CDR1 and CDR2 sequences are SGHTA and FQGNSA. The CDR3 reads CASSLAGALFNEQFF. CDR3 DNA: TGTGCCAGCAGCCTAGCGGGAGCTTTATTCAATGAGCAGTTCTTC.

The chain couples TRBV7-9 to TRBJ2-1; TRBD1 or TRBD2 may be the D gene (6 bases each). CDR3 length equals 13 residues. V was clipped by 5 bases and J by 6 bases, with 11 bases between them. Germline V gives CDR1 SEHNR, CDR2 FQNEAQ (reference sequence). This chain's CDR3 is CASSNGGGNEQFF. For the CDR3, the DNA is TGTGCCAGCAGCAACGGAGGGGGCAATGAGCAGTTCTTC.

The chain has TRBV2 and TRBJ2-7; a possible D gene is TRBD1 (5 bases). V was cut by 4 bases and J by 6 bases, with 16 bases left in between. In germline, CDR1 is SNHLY, CDR2 FYNNEI. The CDR3 spans 14 residues. The DNA of the CDR3 is TGTGCCAGCAGTGTTCAGGGATACGACTTCGAGCAGTACTTC. Translation gives CASSVQGYDFEQYF.